This T cell receptor beta chain was sequenced during a study of regulatory dendritic cells for organ transplantation. Overall study: Day 6 dendritic cell cultures were stimulated with LPS. Study results and limitations: Memory CD8+ T cells were the most oligoclonal; naive cells were highly diverse. Resting memory CD8+ T cells held the most alloreactive clonotypes.

CFSE-labeled sorted T cells met regulatory or mature dendritic cells for less than 6 days. Memory T cells were CD45RO+, naive were CD45RA+, sorted by FACS. The repertoire was sequenced with immunoSEQ multiplex PCR; TCRdb's copy has only in-frame clones and lacks some. The table shows some 13,000 clones, with roughly three quarters occurring only once. This clone was recorded only once. Its antigen is as yet unknown. CDR3 length: 13 amino acids. Germline CDR1 is LNHDA and CDR2 is SQIVND (reference sequence). V lost 3 bases, J lost 11 bases, and 16 bases lay in between. V is TRBV19 and J is TRBJ1-1; maybe TRBD1 (5 bases). The sequence was collected from a human donor in good health. Material: naive CD8+ T cells from blood cultured with regulatory dendritic cells. Subset specified: CD45RA+ naive T cells. The CDR3 coding sequence is TGTGCCAGTAGTATCTACCAGGGAAATAGGGCTTTCTTT. Translated, it gives CASSIYQGNRAFF.